The clone carrying this TCR beta chain was recorded only once. Original handling: Scientists estimated how many nucleated cells there were by amplifying reference gene primers. Repertoires were generated with immunoSEQ multiplex PCR, while TCRdb's copy carries only in-frame clones and drops some. The V and J calls and clone size come from that table; D and trimming were worked out from the DNA. Of some 670,000 clones listed, about nine tenths are singletons. This entry is derived from a study of blood T cell repertoires in COVID-19. Study-level background: COVID-19 samples collected from the United States, Italy and Spain covered acute and convalescent phases. T cells, B-cell-depleted T cells, or PBMCs supplied cDNA or gDNA.

The CDR3 is 15 amino acids. Germline V gene data show CDR1 as MRHNA and CDR2 as SNTAGT. The J segment lost 6 bases and the V segment lost 0 bases, leaving 3 bases of the junction unmatched. The sequence came from a woman between 18 and 29 years old with acute or convalescent COVID-19. The chain carries TRBV6-4 and TRBJ2-3; 10 bases align to TRBD2. The sample taken for sequencing was peripheral blood. The chain's CDR3 is CASSDSSGGLDTQYF. CDR3 nucleotides: TGTGCCAGCAGTGACTCTAGCGGGGGGTTGGATACGCAGTATTTT.